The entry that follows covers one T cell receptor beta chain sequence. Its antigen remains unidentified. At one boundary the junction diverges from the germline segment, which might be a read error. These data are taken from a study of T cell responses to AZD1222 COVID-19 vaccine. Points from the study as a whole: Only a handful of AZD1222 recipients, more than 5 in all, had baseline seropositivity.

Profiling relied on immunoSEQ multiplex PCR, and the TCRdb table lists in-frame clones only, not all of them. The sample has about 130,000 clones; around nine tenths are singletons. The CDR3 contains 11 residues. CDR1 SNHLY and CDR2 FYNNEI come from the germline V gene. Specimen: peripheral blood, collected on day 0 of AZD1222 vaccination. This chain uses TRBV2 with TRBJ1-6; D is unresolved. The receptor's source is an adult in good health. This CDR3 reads CASSGNSPLHF. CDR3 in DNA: TGTGCCAGCAGCGGGAATTCACCCCTCCATTTT.